At least ten counts were recorded for the clone carrying this T cell receptor (beta chain). Antigen specificity is unknown. The CDR3 runs to 13 residues. Germline loops: CDR1 SQVTM, CDR2 ANQGSEA. V was pared by 6 bases and J by 3 bases, with 3 bases of the junction left unmatched. The entry originates in a study of T cells in Graves' hyperthyroidism and ophthalmopathy. General study results and limits: Ophthalmopathy was model-predicted a median approximately 6.9 months pre-onset.

Disease duration was under 3 months in the ophthalmopathy patients, who also had a Clinical Activity Score of at least 3 and a NOSPECS grade of at least 4. Uncontrolled infection, other autoimmune disease, pregnancy or lactation led to exclusion. Together with thyroid ultrasound, orbital computed tomography, serum thyroxine and TRAb, clinical symptoms were used for diagnoses. Researchers took RNA transcripts and amplified the TCR beta CDR3 regions from them. The TCR CDR3 first-round RT-PCR relied on the HTBI primer set. TCRdb processed the multiplex PCR reads anew with MiXCR; each CDR3 protein has one entry. The table shows hundreds of thousands of distinct CDR3 sequences, with 14% to 15% occurring only once.

The gene calls are TRBV29-1 and TRBJ2-7, with 12 bases that match TRBD2. The TCR sequence derives from a woman in her thirties or forties with Graves' ophthalmopathy. Sequences were obtained from blood. The CDR3 nucleotides read TGCAGCGTCAGGACTAGCGGGAACTACGAGCAGTACTTC. The encoded protein is CSVRTSGNYEQYF.